The sequence of this TCR beta chain was determined in a study of shared clonotypes between healthy human individuals. General study points: Even with large depth, rarefaction showed that sorted-subset sequencing was incomplete.

From germline, CDR1 is LGHNA and CDR2 YNFKEQ. V was shortened by 0 bases and J by 10 bases, with 10 bases between the two germline ends. CDR3 length: 13 residues. CD45RO-negative cells were positively selected for CCR7, leaving out terminally differentiated effector memory CD45RA+ cells. As to this clone: The target antigen is unknown.

The assay was carried out at the deep level. For sorted subsets, 150 to 250 ng DNA per replicate equaled approximately 30,000 T cell genomes. This table comes from immunoSEQ multiplex PCR, and its TCRdb copy is limited to in-frame clones, with some not included. This sample has about 2.1 million clones, with 93% found just once. J is TRBJ2-1 and V is TRBV4-2, with a weak D call TRBD2 (6 bases). The TCR sequence derives from a man aged 18-30 years in good health. Some clones in this sample may be carry-over from other donors' samples. Material for sequencing was naive CD8+ T cells from PBMCs. CDR3 protein: CASSQDPRGEQFF. As DNA, the CDR3 is TGTGCCAGCAGCCAAGATCCCCGGGGGGAGCAGTTCTTC.